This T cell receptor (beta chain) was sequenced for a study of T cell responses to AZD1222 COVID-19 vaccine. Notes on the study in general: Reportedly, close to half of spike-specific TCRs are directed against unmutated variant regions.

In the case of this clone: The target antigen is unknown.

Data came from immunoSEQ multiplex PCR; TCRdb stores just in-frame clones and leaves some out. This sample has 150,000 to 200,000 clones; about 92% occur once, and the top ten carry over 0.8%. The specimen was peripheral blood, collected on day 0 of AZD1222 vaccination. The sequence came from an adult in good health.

DNA for the CDR3: TGTGCCAGCAGTTTATTAAAGGACGGCTATAATTCACCCCTCCACTTT. It is translated as CASSLLKDGYNSPLHF. The rearrangement links TRBV28 to TRBJ1-6; D not resolved. Germline assignment: CDR1 MDHEN and CDR2 SYDVKM. The ends were cut back, 1 base at V and 3 bases at J, with 10 bases in the middle. CDR3 length: 16 residues.